The text below deals with one T cell receptor (beta chain). The antigen is undetermined. V was pared by 0 bases and J by 5 bases, with 11 bases between. CDR3 length: 14 amino acids. From germline, CDR1 is GTSNPN and CDR2 SVGIG (reference sequence). Both 60 Vbeta primers and 13 Jbeta primers went into the PCR. Assay: immunoSEQ multiplex PCR; the TCRdb copy retains only in-frame clones and omits some. The table has tens of thousands of clones, just over 75% seen once. The data were taken from a study of cytomegalovirus exposure and HLA in healthy donors. Findings and limits, study-wide: Presence/absence analyses took donor sequencing depth as roughly uniform.

The genes are TRBV30 and TRBJ1-5, with D unresolved. The TCR originated in a man aged 50-60 years in good health and CMV-seropositive. The sample was PBMCs. CDR3 region: CAWSVLLGDQPQHF. CDR3 bases: TGTGCCTGGAGTGTACTTCTGGGAGATCAGCCCCAGCATTTT.